The sequence of this T cell receptor (beta chain) was determined in a study of OX40 agonist ivuxolimab in advanced cancers. Study in general: Mean age approximately 59 years, range roughly 20 to 85; 82.7% male.

V lost 0 bases to trimming and J lost 0 bases; unmatched junction nucleotides: 5. The CDR3 is 17 amino acids. Looked up from germline, CDR1 is SGHTA and CDR2 is FQGNSA. Method: immunoSEQ multiplex PCR; TCRdb's copy keeps in-frame clones and lacks some. The sample includes over 95,000 clones, about four fifths seen only once; the top ten take almost 1.5%. This clone was seen more than once but under ten times. This material consisted of CD4+ or CD8+ T cells sorted from blood, taken in a trial of the OX40 agonist ivuxolimab. V is TRBV7-2 and J is TRBJ1-3, with TRBD1 identical over 7 bases. The clonotype comes from an adult with an advanced solid tumor such as melanoma, head and neck, liver or kidney cancer. CDR3 loop: CASSLAGQWPSGNTIYF. Written as DNA, the CDR3 is TGTGCCAGCAGCTTAGCGGGACAGTGGCCCTCTGGAAACACCATATATTTT. The variable domain in full, with the rest retrieved from reference TRBV7-2 and TRBJ1-3, is GAGVSQSPSNKVTEKGKDVELRCDPISGHTALYWYRQSLGQGLEFLIYFQGNSAPDKSGLPSDRFSAERTGGSVSTLTIQRTQQEDSAVYLCASSLAGQWPSGNTIYFGEGSWLTVV.